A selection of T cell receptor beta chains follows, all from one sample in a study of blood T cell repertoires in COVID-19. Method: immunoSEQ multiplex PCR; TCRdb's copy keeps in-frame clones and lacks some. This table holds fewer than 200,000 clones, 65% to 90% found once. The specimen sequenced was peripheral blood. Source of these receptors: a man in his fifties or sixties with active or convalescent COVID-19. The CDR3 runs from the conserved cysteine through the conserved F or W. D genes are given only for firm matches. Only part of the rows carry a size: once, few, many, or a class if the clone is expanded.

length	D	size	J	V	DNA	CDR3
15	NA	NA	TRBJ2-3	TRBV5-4	TGTGCCAGCAGCTTGGCAGGGCGGATTACAGATACGCAGTATTTT	CASSLAGRITDTQYF
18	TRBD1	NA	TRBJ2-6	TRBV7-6	TGTGCCAGCAGCCCCCGGACAGGGGACTCCTCTGGGGCCAACGTCCTGACTTTC	CASSPRTGDSSGANVLTF
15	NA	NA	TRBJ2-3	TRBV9	TGTGCCAGCAGCCCCCGCGGGGTTAGGACAGATACGCAGTATTTT	CASSPRGVRTDTQYF
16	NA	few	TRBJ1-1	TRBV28	TGTGCCAGCAGTTTAGTTACAAGGGGCGGGGGCACTGAAGCTTTCTTT	CASSLVTRGGGTEAFF
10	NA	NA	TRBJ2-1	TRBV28	TGTGCCAGCAGTTTTAGTGAGCAGTTCTTC	CASSFSEQFF
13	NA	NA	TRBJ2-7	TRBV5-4	TGTGCCAGCAGCTCACAGGGTCCGGGGGAGCAGTACTTC	CASSSQGPGEQYF
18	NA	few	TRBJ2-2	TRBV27	TGTGCCAGCAGTTTATCTACTTCATGGGCCAGGAACACCGGGGAGCTGTTTTTT	CASSLSTSWARNTGELFF
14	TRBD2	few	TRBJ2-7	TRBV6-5	TGTGCCAGCAGAATGGGGCTAGCGGCTTACGAGCAGTACTTC	CASRMGLAAYEQYF
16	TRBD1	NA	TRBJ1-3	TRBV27	TGTGCCAGCAGTTCCGGGACAGTCTTCTCTGGAAACACCATATATTTT	CASSSGTVFSGNTIYF
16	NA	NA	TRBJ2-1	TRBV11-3	TGTGCCAGCAGCTCCGTGTTGGAGGGATGGGACAATGAGCAGTTCTTC	CASSSVLEGWDNEQFF
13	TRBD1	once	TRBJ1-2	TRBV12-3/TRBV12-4	TGTGCCAGCAGTCGAGACAGGGTCTCTGGCTACACCTTC	CASSRDRVSGYTF
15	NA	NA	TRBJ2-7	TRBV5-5	TGTGCCAGCAGCTTCAGTCTAGCCGACTCCTACGAGCAGTACTTC	CASSFSLADSYEQYF
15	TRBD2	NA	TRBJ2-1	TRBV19	TGTGCCAGTAAGGTCGGCGGGGGGGTTTTCAATGAGCAGTTCTTC	CASKVGGGVFNEQFF
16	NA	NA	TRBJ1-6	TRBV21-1	TGTGCCAGCGCGTGTACCGGGACAGGGGACAATTCACCCCTCCACTTT	CASACTGTGDNSPLHF
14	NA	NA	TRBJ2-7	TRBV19	TGTGCCAGTGGCTACAGGGATAGTTCCTACGAGCAGTACTTC	CASGYRDSSYEQYF
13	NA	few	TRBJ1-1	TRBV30	TGTGCCTGGAGGAGGGCCTCGAACACTGAAGCTTTCTTT	CAWRRASNTEAFF
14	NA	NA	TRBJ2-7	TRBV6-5	TGTGCCACCTCGAGTGGGACAAATTCCTACGAGCAGTACTTC	CATSSGTNSYEQYF
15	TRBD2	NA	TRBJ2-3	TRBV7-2	TGTGCCAGCAGCTTAGTAGGACTAGCGGGAGATACGCAGTATTTT	CASSLVGLAGDTQYF
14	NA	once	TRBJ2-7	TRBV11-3	TGTGCCAGCAGCTCAGGGGCAAATGCCTACGAGCAGTACTTC	CASSSGANAYEQYF
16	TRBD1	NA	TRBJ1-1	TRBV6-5	TGTGCCAGCAGTTTCCAAGGGGGCAGACTACAAACTGAAGCTTTCTTT	CASSFQGGRLQTEAFF
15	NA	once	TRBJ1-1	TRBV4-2	TGTGCCAGCAGCCGATCACAGGGAGAGAACACTGAAGCTTTCTTT	CASSRSQGENTEAFF
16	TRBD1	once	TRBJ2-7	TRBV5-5	TGTGCCAGCAGCTTGCCCCCGGGACAGGGGGACTACGAGCAGTACTTC	CASSLPPGQGDYEQYF
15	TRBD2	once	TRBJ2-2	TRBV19	TGTGCCAGTAGTGTGATACTAGCGGGAGCCGGGGAGCTGTTTTTT	CASSVILAGAGELFF
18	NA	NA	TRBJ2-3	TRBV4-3	TGCGCCAGCAGCCAAGACCCGGGACTAGCCGACAGGGGAGATACGCAGTATTTT	CASSQDPGLADRGDTQYF
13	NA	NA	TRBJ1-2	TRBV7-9	TGTGCCAGCAGCTTGGGGGGACACTATGGCTACACCTTC	CASSLGGHYGYTF
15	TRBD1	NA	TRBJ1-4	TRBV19	TGTGCCAGTAGTATTAGGGGACAGGGGATGCAAAAACTGTTTTTT	CASSIRGQGMQKLFF
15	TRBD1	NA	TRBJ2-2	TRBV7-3	TGTGCCAGCAGCCTGGGACAGGAGCACACCGGGGAGCTGTTTTTT	CASSLGQEHTGELFF
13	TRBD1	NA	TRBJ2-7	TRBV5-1	TGCGCCAGCAGCTTAGGACAGGCGGACGAGCAGTACTTC	CASSLGQADEQYF
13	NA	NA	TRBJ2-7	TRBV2	TGTGCCAGCAAAGCAGGAGTTGCGGGGGAGCAGTACTTC	CASKAGVAGEQYF
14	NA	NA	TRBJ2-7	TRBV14	TGTGCCAGCAGCCTATATAGCGGAACCTACGAGCAGTACTTC	CASSLYSGTYEQYF
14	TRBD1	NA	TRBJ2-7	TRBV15	TGTGCCACCAGCAGAGGCGACAGGGACCACGAGCAGTACTTC	CATSRGDRDHEQYF
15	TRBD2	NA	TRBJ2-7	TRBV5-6	TGTGCCAGCAGCTTGATCGTTTCGGGGGGAAACGAGCAGTACTTC	CASSLIVSGGNEQYF
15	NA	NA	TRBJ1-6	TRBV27	TGTGCCAGCAGTTTAGGCACCGCGGGCGGATCACCCCTCCACTTT	CASSLGTAGGSPLHF
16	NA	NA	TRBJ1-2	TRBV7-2	TGTGCCAGCAGCCCCAGCGGGACGGTACCTAACTATGGCTACACCTTC	CASSPSGTVPNYGYTF
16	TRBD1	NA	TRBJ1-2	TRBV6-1	TGTGCCAGCAGTGAAGCGTGGGGACAGAATTCTTATGGCTACACCTTC	CASSEAWGQNSYGYTF
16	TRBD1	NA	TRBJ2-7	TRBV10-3	TGTGCCATCAGTGAGTCCGTAGGGACAGGGAACCACGAGCAGTACTTC	CAISESVGTGNHEQYF
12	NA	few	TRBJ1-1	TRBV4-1	TGCGCCAGCAGCCAAGATGCAGGGTGGGCTTTCTTT	CASSQDAGWAFF
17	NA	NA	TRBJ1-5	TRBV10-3	TGTGCCACATCAGAGGCGGAGCCATTTTATAGCAATCAGCCCCAGCATTTT	CATSEAEPFYSNQPQHF
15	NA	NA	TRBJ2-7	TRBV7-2	TGTGCCAGCAGCTTAGCCGGACGGGGCTCCTACGAGCAGTACTTC	CASSLAGRGSYEQYF
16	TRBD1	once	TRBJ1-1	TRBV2	TGTGCCAGCAGTGAAGCCCCGACAGGGGTGGGCACTGAAGCTTTCTTT	CASSEAPTGVGTEAFF
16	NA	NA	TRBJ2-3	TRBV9	TGTGCCAGCAGCGTAGGAAATAGCGGTAGCACAGATACGCAGTATTTT	CASSVGNSGSTDTQYF
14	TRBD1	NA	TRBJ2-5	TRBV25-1	TGTGCCAGCACCGGGACAGGGGGTGTGGAGACCCAGTACTTC	CASTGTGGVETQYF
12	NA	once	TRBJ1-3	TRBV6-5	TGTGCCAGCTCCGGCTCTGGAAACACCATATATTTT	CASSGSGNTIYF
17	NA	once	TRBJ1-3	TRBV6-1	TGTGCCAGCAGTGAAGCGCTTCTGAGGGTTGCTGGAAACACCATATATTTT	CASSEALLRVAGNTIYF
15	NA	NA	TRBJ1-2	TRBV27	TGTGCCAGCAGTTTATCGCGGCAGGGGTTAGGTGGCTACACCTTC	CASSLSRQGLGGYTF
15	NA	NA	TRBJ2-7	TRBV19	TGTGCCAGTAGTATAGGAGGAGGGGGCCGATACGAGCAGTACTTC	CASSIGGGGRYEQYF
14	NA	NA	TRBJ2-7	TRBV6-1	TGTGCCAGCAGTGAAGGGGTCCGCGAGGCCGAGCAGTACTTC	CASSEGVREAEQYF
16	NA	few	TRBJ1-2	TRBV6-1	TGTGCCAGCAGTGAAGGTTTCCTGGGACAAGACTATGGCTACACCTTC	CASSEGFLGQDYGYTF
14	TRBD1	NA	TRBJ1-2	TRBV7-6	TGTGCCAGCAGCACCGACAGGGGGAAAGGTGGCTACACCTTC	CASSTDRGKGGYTF
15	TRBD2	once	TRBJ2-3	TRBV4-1	TGCGCCAGCAGCCAAGACCGCAGCGGGGGGGATACGCAGTATTTT	CASSQDRSGGDTQYF
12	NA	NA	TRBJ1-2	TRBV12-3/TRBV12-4	TGTGCCAGCAGTTTAAGGGGCTATGGCTACACCTTC	CASSLRGYGYTF
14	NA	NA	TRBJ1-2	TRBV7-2	TGTGCCAGCAGCCAGCGACAGATCAACTATGGCTACACCTTC	CASSQRQINYGYTF
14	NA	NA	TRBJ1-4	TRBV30	TGTGCCTGTTCCCGGGGTGGAACTAATGAAAAACTGTTTTTT	CACSRGGTNEKLFF
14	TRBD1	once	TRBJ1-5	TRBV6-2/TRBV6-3	TGTGCCAGCAGCCCGGGACAGACCAATCAGCCCCAGCATTTT	CASSPGQTNQPQHF
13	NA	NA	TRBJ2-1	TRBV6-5	TGTGCCAGCAGATCCTATCAGGGAAGTGAGCAGTTCTTC	CASRSYQGSEQFF
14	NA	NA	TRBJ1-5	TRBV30	TGTGCCTGGAGTAGACAGGCCCGAATCCAGCCCCAGCATTTT	CAWSRQARIQPQHF
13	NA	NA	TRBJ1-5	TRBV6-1	TGTGCCAGCAGTGAATCACAGGGACAGCCCCAGCATTTT	CASSESQGQPQHF
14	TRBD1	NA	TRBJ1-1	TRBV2	TGTGCCAGCAGCCTACAGGGGGTCGGGACTGAAGCTTTCTTT	CASSLQGVGTEAFF
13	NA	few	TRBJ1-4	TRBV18	TGTGCCAGCTCACCCACAACTAATGAAAAACTGTTTTTT	CASSPTTNEKLFF